This T cell receptor beta chain appears in the sequencing data of a study of glioma-infiltrating T cells after dendritic cell vaccination. Time point given: after dendritic cell vaccination, including at tumor progression/relapse. Only patients with spare fresh-frozen tumor and over two years of follow-up were included. V lost 0 bases to trimming and J lost 7 bases, with 10 bases between them. The CDR3 loop spans 14 amino acids. The germline V gene has CDR1 MNHEY and CDR2 SMNVEV (reference sequence). Only in-frame clones appear in the TCRdb table, and some are missing; sequencing was by immunoSEQ multiplex PCR. The table includes roughly 85,000 clones, less than 85% detected once.

This sequence joins TRBV27 and TRBJ2-1; D remains unclear. The material was blood, obtained after dendritic cell vaccination. This receptor was identified in a human donor with glioblastoma. CDR3 amino acids: CASSLSLAVNEQFF. CDR3 coding DNA: TGTGCCAGCAGTTTATCGCTCGCGGTGAATGAGCAGTTCTTC.